This is a list of T cell receptor beta chains from one sample in a study of cytomegalovirus exposure and HLA in healthy donors. Assay used: immunoSEQ multiplex PCR; TCRdb lists only in-frame clones, some missing. The sample holds 100,000 to 150,000 clones; approximately 10% are singletons and the top ten take approximately 4.4%. The sample consisted of PBMCs. These receptors all come from a woman aged 18-29 years in good health and CMV-seropositive. CDR3s include the opening cysteine and the closing phenylalanine or tryptophan. A D gene is named only where the DNA matches it firmly. The size field is filled for only some rows; it gives once, few, many or a size class.

CDR3 protein	CDR3 DNA	clone size	D gene	V gene	J gene
CASSPGLLAVEQYF	TGTGCCAGCAGCCCGGGACTCCTCGCGGTCGAGCAGTACTTC	few	.	TRBV7-6	TRBJ2-7
CSVVGVEGPNNEQFF	TGCAGCGTTGTAGGGGTGGAGGGGCCGAACAATGAGCAGTTCTTC	few	.	TRBV29-1	TRBJ2-1
CASSPGGTGNTIYF	TGTGCCAGTAGTCCCGGGGGGACTGGAAACACCATATATTTT	.	.	TRBV19	TRBJ1-3
CASSTRSVSYEQYF	TGTGCCAGCAGCACCCGATCAGTCTCCTACGAGCAGTACTTC	few	.	TRBV9	TRBJ2-7
CASRRGRRLEAFF	TGTGCCAGCAGACGGGGAAGGCGCCTTGAAGCTTTCTTT	.	.	TRBV13	TRBJ1-1
CASSPFEGASSGNTIYF	TGTGCCAGCTCACCATTTGAAGGGGCCAGCTCTGGAAACACCATATATTTT	.	.	TRBV18	TRBJ1-3
CASSRTRDNEQFF	TGTGCCAGCAGCCGGACTAGAGACAATGAGCAGTTCTTC	few	TRBD2	TRBV5-4	TRBJ2-1
CASSLLAGPYEQYF	TGTGCCAGCAGCTTACTAGCGGGGCCCTACGAGCAGTACTTC	.	TRBD2	TRBV7-2	TRBJ2-7
CASSYRGLTEAFF	TGTGCCAGCAGCTACAGGGGGCTCACTGAAGCTTTCTTT	few	TRBD1	TRBV5-4	TRBJ1-1
CASSSQTIPNTEAFF	TGTGCCAGCAGCTCCCAAACTATACCGAACACTGAAGCTTTCTTT	.	.	TRBV11-3	TRBJ1-1
CASSPSSGSGVKNIQYF	TGTGCCAGCTCACCATCCAGCGGGAGCGGGGTCAAAAACATTCAGTACTTC	.	TRBD2	TRBV18	TRBJ2-4
CASSGSGRAYEQFF	TGTGCCAGCAGTGGCAGCGGGAGGGCATATGAGCAGTTCTTC	few	TRBD2	TRBV27	TRBJ2-1
CASRSAGTDSQPQHF	TGTGCAAGTCGCTCAGCCGGGACAGACAGTCAGCCCCAGCATTTT	few	.	TRBV12-2	TRBJ1-5
CASSFRAGQGALQYF	TGCGCCAGCAGCTTTCGTGCGGGACAGGGTGCTCTTCAGTACTTC	few	TRBD1	TRBV5-1	TRBJ2-4
CASSFGRASSYEQYF	TGTGCCAGCAGCTTTGGGAGGGCGAGCTCCTACGAGCAGTACTTC	few	TRBD2	TRBV5-6	TRBJ2-7
CASSRQGVRAFF	TGTGCCAGCAGTCGACAGGGTGTTCGAGCTTTCTTT	.	TRBD1	TRBV28	TRBJ1-1
CATSSLPLASGRAGLYEQYF	TGTGCCACCAGCAGCTTACCCCTTGCTAGCGGGAGGGCCGGACTGTACGAGCAGTACTTC	.	TRBD2	TRBV15	TRBJ2-7
CASSPGTAPDQPQHF	TGTGCCAGCAGCCCAGGGACAGCTCCTGATCAGCCCCAGCATTTT	.	TRBD1	TRBV5-4	TRBJ1-5
CASSTGRGEQFF	TGTGCCAGCTCCACAGGCCGGGGGGAGCAGTTCTTC	many	.	TRBV6-5	TRBJ2-1
CASSPRDRLSEKLFF	TGTGCCAGCAGTCCAAGGGACAGACTTTCTGAAAAACTGTTTTTT	few	TRBD1	TRBV5-6	TRBJ1-4
CASSLVAGELFF	TGTGCCAGCAGCCTAGTGGCCGGGGAGCTGTTTTTT	.	.	TRBV5-5	TRBJ2-2
CASRGSSGSGFNEQFF	TGTGCCAGCAGGGGGTCTAGCGGGAGCGGCTTCAATGAGCAGTTCTTC	few	TRBD2	TRBV28	TRBJ2-1
CASSSGSGNLNGYTF	TGTGCCAGCAGTTCTGGGTCAGGCAACCTTAATGGCTACACCTTC	few	.	TRBV28	TRBJ1-2
CASSHTSGNEQFF	TGTGCCAGCAGCCATACTAGCGGCAATGAGCAGTTCTTC	.	TRBD2	TRBV7-9	TRBJ2-1
CASSSLGGWGETQYF	TGCGCCAGCAGCTCCCTCGGGGGATGGGGAGAGACCCAGTACTTC	once	.	TRBV5-1	TRBJ2-5
CASSLSGGLAVRTDTQYF	TGTGCCAGCAGTTTATCGGGGGGACTAGCTGTACGCACAGATACGCAGTATTTT	.	TRBD2	TRBV27	TRBJ2-3
CASSLGPGGAQPQYF	TGCGCCAGCAGCTTGGGACCAGGGGGAGCTCAGCCCCAGTATTTT	few	TRBD1	TRBV5-1	TRBJ2-3